This T cell receptor (beta chain) appears in the sequencing data of a study of blood T cell repertoires in COVID-19. Across the study: Samples of COVID-19 (acute and convalescent) were obtained from the United States, Italy and Spain. PBMCs, B-cell-depleted T cells, or T cells were the source of the cDNA or gDNA that made up the material.

As handled by the study authors: Estimation of nucleated cell counts was performed using reference gene primer amplification. Sequencing was performed with immunoSEQ multiplex PCR; in TCRdb, only in-frame clones are kept and a portion is missing. For V, J and clone size, that table is used; D and trimming come from the DNA. The sample holds 650,000 to 800,000 clones, 75% to 90% seen once. This CDR3 has 14 amino acids. Trimming removed 3 bases at V and 2 bases at J, with 11 bases between. Germline CDR1 reads GTSNPN; CDR2 reads SVGIG (reference sequence). The chain recombines TRBV30 with TRBJ1-3; D unclear. This sequence was found in a woman in her late teens or twenties with acute or convalescent COVID-19. Sequenced: peripheral blood. CDR3 amino acids: CAWRPGHTGNTIYF. The CDR3 DNA follows: TGTGCCTGGAGACCAGGTCACACTGGAAACACCATATATTTT.